This entry describes one T cell receptor (beta chain). As yet, its antigen is unknown. This entry comes from a study of cytomegalovirus exposure and HLA in healthy donors. Study-wide findings and caveats: An Asian-associated ancestry cluster reportedly showed fewer N-insertions than the roughly 670-donor mean in a later analysis. In vitro data verified three CMV-associated chains as specific for CMV antigens. Earlier analysis found most TCR beta V segments productive about 90% or about 30% of the time.

Germline assignment: CDR1 SEHNR and CDR2 FQNEAQ (reference sequence). With 8 bases clipped from V and 6 bases from J, the junction kept 8 bases outside the gene matches. The CDR3 sequence is 14 residues long. In the PCR, 60 Vbeta and 13 Jbeta primers were used. The data were produced by immunoSEQ multiplex PCR, yet TCRdb's version contains in-frame clones alone and is incomplete. The sample lists 150,000 to 200,000 clones, more than 60% occurring once. The sequence was collected from a human donor in good health. The gene calls are TRBV7-9 and TRBJ2-1; 9 bases match TRBD2. Specimen: PBMCs. CDR3 sequence (DNA): TGTGCCAGCGGGCCTGGGACTAGCCGCAATGAGCAGTTCTTC. Translation: CASGPGTSRNEQFF.